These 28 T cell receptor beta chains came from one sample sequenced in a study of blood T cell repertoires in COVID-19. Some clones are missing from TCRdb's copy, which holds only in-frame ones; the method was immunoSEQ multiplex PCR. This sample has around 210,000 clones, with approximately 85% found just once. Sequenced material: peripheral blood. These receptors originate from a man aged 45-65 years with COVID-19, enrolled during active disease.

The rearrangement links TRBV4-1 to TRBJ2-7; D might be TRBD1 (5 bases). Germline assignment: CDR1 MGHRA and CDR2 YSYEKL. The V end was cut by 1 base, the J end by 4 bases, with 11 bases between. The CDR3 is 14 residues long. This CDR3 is CASSQAAGPYEQYF. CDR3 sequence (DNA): TGCGCCAGCAGCCAAGCAGCAGGGCCATACGAGCAGTACTTC.

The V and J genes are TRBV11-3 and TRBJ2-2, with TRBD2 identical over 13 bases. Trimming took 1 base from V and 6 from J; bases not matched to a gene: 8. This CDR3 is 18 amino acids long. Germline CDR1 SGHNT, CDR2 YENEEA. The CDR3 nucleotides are TGTGCCAGCAGCTTAGTAGGCAGCACTAGCGGGGGGGCCGGGGAGCTGTTTTTT. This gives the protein CASSLVGSTSGGAGELFF. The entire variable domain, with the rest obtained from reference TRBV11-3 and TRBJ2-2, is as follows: EAGVVQSPRYKIIEKKQPVAFWCNPISGHNTLYWYLQNLGQGPELLIRYENEEAVDDSQLPKDRFSAERLKGVDSTLKIQPAELGDSAVYLCASSLVGSTSGGAGELFFGEGSRLTVL.

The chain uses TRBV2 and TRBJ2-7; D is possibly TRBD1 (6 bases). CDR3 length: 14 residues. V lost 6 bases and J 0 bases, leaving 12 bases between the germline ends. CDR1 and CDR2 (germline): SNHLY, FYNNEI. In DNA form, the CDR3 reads TGTGCCAGCAGGAGCCGACAGGTCTCCTACGAGCAGTACTTC. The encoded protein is CASRSRQVSYEQYF.

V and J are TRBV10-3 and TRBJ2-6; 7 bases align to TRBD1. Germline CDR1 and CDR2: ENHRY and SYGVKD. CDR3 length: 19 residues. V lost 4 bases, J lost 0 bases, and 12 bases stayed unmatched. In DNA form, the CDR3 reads TGTGCCATCAGTGCGCCTCCCGGACAGGCGTACTCTGGGGCCAACGTCCTGACTTTC. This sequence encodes CAISAPPGQAYSGANVLTF.

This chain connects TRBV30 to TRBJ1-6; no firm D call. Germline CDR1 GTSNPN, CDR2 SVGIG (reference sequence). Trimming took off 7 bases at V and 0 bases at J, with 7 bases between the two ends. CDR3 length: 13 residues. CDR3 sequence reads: CASGYSYNSPLHF. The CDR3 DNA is TGTGCCTCCGGGTACTCCTATAATTCACCCCTCCACTTT.

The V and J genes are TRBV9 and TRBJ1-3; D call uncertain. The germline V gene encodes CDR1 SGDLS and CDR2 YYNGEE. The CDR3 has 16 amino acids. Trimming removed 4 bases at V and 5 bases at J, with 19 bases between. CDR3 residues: CASSPQVRSGRNTIYF. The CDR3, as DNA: TGTGCCAGCAGCCCTCAGGTCAGATCCGGGAGAAACACCATATATTTT.

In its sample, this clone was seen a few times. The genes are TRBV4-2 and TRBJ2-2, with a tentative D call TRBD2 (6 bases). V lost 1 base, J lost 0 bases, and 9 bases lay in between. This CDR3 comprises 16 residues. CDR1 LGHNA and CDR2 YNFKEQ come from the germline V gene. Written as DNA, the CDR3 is TGTGCCAGCAGCCAAGGGACTAACGCGAACACCGGGGAGCTGTTTTTT. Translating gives CASSQGTNANTGELFF.

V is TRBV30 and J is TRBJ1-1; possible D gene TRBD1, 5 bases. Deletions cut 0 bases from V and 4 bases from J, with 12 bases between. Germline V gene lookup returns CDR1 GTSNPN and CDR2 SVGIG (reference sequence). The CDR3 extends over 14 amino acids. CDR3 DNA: TGTGCCTGGAGTGTGGGGGGATATGCCACTGAAGCTTTCTTT. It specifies CAWSVGGYATEAFF. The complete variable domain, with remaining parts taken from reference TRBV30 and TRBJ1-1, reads SQTIHQWPATLVQPVGSPLSLECTVEGTSNPNLYWYRQAAGRGLQLLFYSVGIGQISSEVPQNLSASRPQDRQFILSSKKLLLSDSGFYLCAWSVGGYATEAFFGQGTRLTVV.

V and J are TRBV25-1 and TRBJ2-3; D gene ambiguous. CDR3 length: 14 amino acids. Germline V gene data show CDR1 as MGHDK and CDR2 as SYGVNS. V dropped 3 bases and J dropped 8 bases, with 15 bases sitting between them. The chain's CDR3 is CASSDPTRFGTQYF. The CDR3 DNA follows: TGTGCCAGCAGTGATCCTACGCGGTTCGGTACGCAGTATTTT.

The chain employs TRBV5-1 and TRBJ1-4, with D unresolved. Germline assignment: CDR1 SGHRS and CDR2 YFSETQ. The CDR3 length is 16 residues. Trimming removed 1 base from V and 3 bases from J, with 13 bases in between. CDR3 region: CASSLLTPGSNEKLFF. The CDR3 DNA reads TGCGCCAGCAGCTTGTTGACCCCGGGATCTAATGAAAAACTGTTTTTT. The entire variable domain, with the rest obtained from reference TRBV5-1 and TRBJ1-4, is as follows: KAGVTQTPRYLIKTRGQQVTLSCSPISGHRSVSWYQQTPGQGLQFLFEYFSETQRNKGNFPGRFSGRQFSNSRSEMNVSTLELGDSALYLCASSLLTPGSNEKLFFGSGTQLSVL.

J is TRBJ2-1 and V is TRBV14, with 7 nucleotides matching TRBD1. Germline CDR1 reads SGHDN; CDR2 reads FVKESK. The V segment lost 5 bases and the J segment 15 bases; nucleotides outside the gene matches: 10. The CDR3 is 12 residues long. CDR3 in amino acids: CASSGDRVGLFF. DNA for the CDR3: TGTGCCAGCAGCGGCGACAGGGTTGGCTTGTTCTTC.

In DNA, the CDR3 is TGTGCCATCAGTGGACAGGGGGATGGCTACACCTTC. The encoded protein is CAISGQGDGYTF. This chain connects TRBV10-3 to TRBJ1-2; TRBD1 agrees at 9 bases. Per the germline V gene, CDR1 is ENHRY and CDR2 is SYGVKD. The V gene end was trimmed by 4 bases and the J gene end by 6 bases; junction bases not matched to a gene: 0. This CDR3 contains 12 residues.

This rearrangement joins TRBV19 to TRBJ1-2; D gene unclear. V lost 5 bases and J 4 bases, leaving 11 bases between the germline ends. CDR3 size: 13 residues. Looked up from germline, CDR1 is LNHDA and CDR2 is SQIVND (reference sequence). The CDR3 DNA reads TGTGCCAGTAGTCCCTCCCTAACCTATGGCTACACCTTC. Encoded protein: CASSPSLTYGYTF.

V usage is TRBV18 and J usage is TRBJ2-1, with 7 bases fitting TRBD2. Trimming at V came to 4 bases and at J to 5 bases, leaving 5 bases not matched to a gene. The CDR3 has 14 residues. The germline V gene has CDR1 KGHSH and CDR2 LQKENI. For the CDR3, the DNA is TGTGCCAGCTCACGTGGGGGGGGAGACAATGAGCAGTTCTTC. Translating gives CASSRGGGDNEQFF.

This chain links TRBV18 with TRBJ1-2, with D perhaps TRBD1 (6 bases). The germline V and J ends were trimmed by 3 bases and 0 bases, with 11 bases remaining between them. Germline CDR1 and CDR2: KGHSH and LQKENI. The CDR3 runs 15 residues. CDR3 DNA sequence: TGTGCCAGCTCACCCGGACAGACCTCTAACTATGGCTACACCTTC. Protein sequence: CASSPGQTSNYGYTF.

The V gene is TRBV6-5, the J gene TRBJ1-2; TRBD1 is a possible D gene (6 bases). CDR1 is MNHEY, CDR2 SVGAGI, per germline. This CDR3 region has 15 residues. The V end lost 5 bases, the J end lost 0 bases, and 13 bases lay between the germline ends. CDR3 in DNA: TGTGCCAGCAGTCCTGACAGGCTACCTAACTATGGCTACACCTTC. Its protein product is CASSPDRLPNYGYTF.

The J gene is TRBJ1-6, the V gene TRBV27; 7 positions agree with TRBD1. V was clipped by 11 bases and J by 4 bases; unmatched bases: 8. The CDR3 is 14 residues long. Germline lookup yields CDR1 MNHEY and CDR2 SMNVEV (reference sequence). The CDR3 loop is CASRVRGYNSPLHF. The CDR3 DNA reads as TGTGCCTCCCGGGTCAGGGGGTATAATTCACCCCTCCACTTT.

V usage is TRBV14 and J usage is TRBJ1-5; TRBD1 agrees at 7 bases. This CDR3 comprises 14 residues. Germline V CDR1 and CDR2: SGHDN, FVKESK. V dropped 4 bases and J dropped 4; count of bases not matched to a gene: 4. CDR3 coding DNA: TGTGCCAGCAGCCGGACAGGCCCAAATCAGCCCCAGCATTTT. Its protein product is CASSRTGPNQPQHF.

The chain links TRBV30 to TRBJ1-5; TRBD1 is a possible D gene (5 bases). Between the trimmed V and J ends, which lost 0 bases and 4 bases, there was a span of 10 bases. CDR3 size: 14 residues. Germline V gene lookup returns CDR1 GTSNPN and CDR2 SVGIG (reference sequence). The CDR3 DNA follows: TGTGCCTGGAGTGTAATGGGGGGGAATCAGCCCCAGCATTTT. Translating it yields CAWSVMGGNQPQHF.

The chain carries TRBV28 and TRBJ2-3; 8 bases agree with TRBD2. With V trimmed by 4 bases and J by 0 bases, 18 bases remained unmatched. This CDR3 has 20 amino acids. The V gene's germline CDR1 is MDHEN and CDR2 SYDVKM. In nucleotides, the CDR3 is TGTGCCAGCAGTTCCCTTCAGGAGCGGGGGTTACCCTCTAGCACAGATACGCAGTATTTT. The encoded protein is CASSSLQERGLPSSTDTQYF.

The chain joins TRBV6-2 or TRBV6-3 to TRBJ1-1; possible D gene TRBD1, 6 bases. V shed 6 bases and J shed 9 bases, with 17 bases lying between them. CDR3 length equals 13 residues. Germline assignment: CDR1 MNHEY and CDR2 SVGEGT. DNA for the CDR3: TGTGCCAGCAGCTTACAGGGAGGGTCTAAAGCTTTCTTT. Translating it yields CASSLQGGSKAFF.

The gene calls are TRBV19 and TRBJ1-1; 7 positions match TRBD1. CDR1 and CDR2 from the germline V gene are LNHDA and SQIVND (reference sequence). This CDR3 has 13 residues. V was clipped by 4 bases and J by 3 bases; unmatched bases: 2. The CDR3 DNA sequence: TGTGCCAGTAGTACCAGGGGGGACACTGAAGCTTTCTTT. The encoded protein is CASSTRGDTEAFF.

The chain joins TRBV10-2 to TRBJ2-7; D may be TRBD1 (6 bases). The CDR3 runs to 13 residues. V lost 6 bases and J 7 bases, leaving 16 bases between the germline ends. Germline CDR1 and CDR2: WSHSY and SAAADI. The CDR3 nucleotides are TGCGCCAGCAGAGCAGGGGCGAGTCGAGAGCAGTACTTC. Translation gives CASRAGASREQYF.

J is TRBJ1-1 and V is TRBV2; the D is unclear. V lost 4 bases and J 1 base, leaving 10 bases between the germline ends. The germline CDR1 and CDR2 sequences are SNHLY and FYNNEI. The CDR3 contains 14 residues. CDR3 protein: CASSAEGANTEAFF. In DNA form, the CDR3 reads TGTGCCAGCAGTGCTGAGGGTGCGAACACTGAAGCTTTCTTT.

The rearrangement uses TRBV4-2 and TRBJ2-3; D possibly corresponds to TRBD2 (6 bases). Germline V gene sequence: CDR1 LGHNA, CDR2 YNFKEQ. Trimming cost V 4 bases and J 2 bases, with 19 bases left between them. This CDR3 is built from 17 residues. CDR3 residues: CASSRGVRRGSTDTQYF. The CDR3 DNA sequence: TGTGCCAGCAGCCGGGGCGTCCGGCGGGGATCCACAGATACGCAGTATTTT.

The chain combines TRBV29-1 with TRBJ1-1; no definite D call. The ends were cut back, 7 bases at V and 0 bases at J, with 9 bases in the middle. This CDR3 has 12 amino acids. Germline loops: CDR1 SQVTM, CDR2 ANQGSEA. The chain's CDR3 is CSAQRMNTEAFF. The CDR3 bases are TGCAGCGCTCAGCGGATGAACACTGAAGCTTTCTTT.

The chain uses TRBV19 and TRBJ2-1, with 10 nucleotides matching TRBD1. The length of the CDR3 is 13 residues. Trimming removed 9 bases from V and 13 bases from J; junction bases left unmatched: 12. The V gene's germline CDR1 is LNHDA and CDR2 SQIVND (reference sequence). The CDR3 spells CASGDRGPEGQFF. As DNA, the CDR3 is TGTGCCAGCGGGGACAGGGGTCCAGAGGGACAGTTCTTC. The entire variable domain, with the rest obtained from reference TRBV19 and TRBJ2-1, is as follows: DGGITQSPKYLFRKEGQNVTLSCEQNLNHDAMYWYRQDPGQGLRLIYYSQIVNDFQKGDIAEGYSVSREKKESFPLTVTSAQKNPTAFYLCASGDRGPEGQFFGPGTRLTVL.

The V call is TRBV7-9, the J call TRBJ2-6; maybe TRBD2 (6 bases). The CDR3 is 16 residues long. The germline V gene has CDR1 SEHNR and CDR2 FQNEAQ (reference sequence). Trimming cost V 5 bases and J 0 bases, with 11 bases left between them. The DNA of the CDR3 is TGTGCCAGCAGCAAAGGCGGGGTCTCTGGGGCCAACGTCCTGACTTTC. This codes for CASSKGGVSGANVLTF. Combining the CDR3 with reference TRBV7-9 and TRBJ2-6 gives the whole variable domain DTGVSQNPRHKITKRGQNVTFRCDPISEHNRLYWYRQTLGQGPEFLTYFQNEAQLEKSRLLSDRFSAERPKGSFSTLEIQRTEQGDSAMYLCASSKGGVSGANVLTFGAGSRLTVL.